One sample yielded the 30 T cell receptor beta chains listed below, sequenced in a study of blood T cell repertoires in COVID-19. Profiling relied on immunoSEQ multiplex PCR, and the TCRdb table lists in-frame clones only, not all of them. Of around 250,000 clones listed, roughly 80% are singletons. Sequenced input: peripheral blood. Receptors were obtained from a man aged 50 to 60 with active or convalescent COVID-19.

J is TRBJ1-5 and V is TRBV19; weak D call: TRBD1 (5 bases). This CDR3 region has 15 residues. Trimming took 10 bases from V and 4 from J, leaving 20 bases between them. The V gene's germline CDR1 is LNHDA and CDR2 SQIVND (reference sequence). CDR3 amino acids: CAISPGGGSNQPQHF. Written as DNA, the CDR3 is TGTGCCATCTCCCCGGGGGGAGGATCTAATCAGCCCCAGCATTTT. Full variable domain (outside the CDR3, taken from reference TRBV19 and TRBJ1-5): DGGITQSPKYLFRKEGQNVTLSCEQNLNHDAMYWYRQDPGQGLRLIYYSQIVNDFQKGDIAEGYSVSREKKESFPLTVTSAQKNPTAFYLCAISPGGGSNQPQHFGDGTRLSIL.

With respect to this clone: Within the sample, other DNA sequences also encode this same CDR3. CDR3 sequence: CASSQGTGANYGYTF. CDR3 DNA: TGTGCCAGCAGCCAGGGGACAGGGGCAAACTATGGCTACACCTTC. The genes are TRBV3-1 (or the pseudogene TRBV3-2) and TRBJ1-2; 10 nucleotides line up with TRBD1. The CDR3 sequence is 15 residues long. Germline CDR1 is LGHDT and CDR2 is YNNKEL (reference sequence). The ends lost 3 bases at V and 2 bases at J; junction bases unmatched: 3.

The chain joins TRBV5-1 to TRBJ1-1, with 8 bases matching TRBD1. V trimming: 4 bases; J trimming: 7 bases; junction bases outside the gene matches: 9. This CDR3 spans 14 amino acids. From germline, CDR1 is SGHRS and CDR2 YFSETQ. The DNA for the CDR3 is TGCGCCAGCAGCGCCGGCGGACAGGGTGGTGAAGCTTTCTTT. Translation gives CASSAGGQGGEAFF.

The chain is built from TRBV7-2 and TRBJ2-3; tentatively, D is TRBD1 (6 bases). The CDR3 contains 15 residues. Germline loops: CDR1 SGHTA, CDR2 FQGNSA. The V gene lost 6 bases and the J gene lost 0 bases, with 13 bases spanning the gap. CDR3 protein: CASRLLQGSTDTQYF. The CDR3 region has the DNA TGTGCCAGCAGACTATTACAGGGTAGCACAGATACGCAGTATTTT.

The V and J genes are TRBV10-3 and TRBJ2-7; 7 bases are shared with TRBD1. The CDR3 sequence is 14 residues long. CDR1 is ENHRY, CDR2 SYGVKD, per germline. V shed 6 bases, J shed 1 base, and the junction held 6 bases outside the gene matches. CDR3 nucleotides: TGTGCCATCAGCAATACAGGGGCTTCCTACGAGCAGTACTTC. Its protein product is CAISNTGASYEQYF.

The chain couples TRBV5-6 to TRBJ1-2; possible D gene TRBD1, 5 bases. Trimming stripped 5 bases from V and 0 bases from J, with 14 bases between. This CDR3 contains 15 residues. CDR1 and CDR2 (germline): SGHDT, YYEEEE. The CDR3 nucleotides read TGTGCCAGCAGATCAGACCAGGGTTCTAACTATGGCTACACCTTC. Encoded protein: CASRSDQGSNYGYTF.

The J gene is TRBJ1-6, the V gene TRBV30; TRBD1 matches at 7 bases. Germline CDR1 GTSNPN, CDR2 SVGIG (reference sequence). Trimming at V came to 5 bases and at J to 7 bases, leaving 2 bases not matched to a gene. The length of the CDR3 is 12 residues. CDR3 loop: CAWGTANSPLHF. As DNA, the CDR3 is TGTGCCTGGGGGACAGCCAATTCACCCCTCCACTTT.

This chain uses TRBV7-9 with TRBJ1-2; the match to TRBD1 covers 7 bases. Germline CDR1 is SEHNR and CDR2 is FQNEAQ (reference sequence). The CDR3 is made up of 13 amino acids. Trimming at V came to 5 bases and at J to 6 bases, leaving 6 bases not matched to a gene. CDR3 in amino acids: CASSPTGTNGYTF. DNA of the CDR3: TGTGCCAGCAGCCCGACAGGGACAAATGGCTACACCTTC.

This clone was seen a few times. This sequence joins TRBV11-3 and TRBJ2-3; 7 bases agree with TRBD1. The CDR3 has 14 residues. CDR1 is SGHNT and CDR2 is YENEEA in the germline V gene. The ends lost 4 bases at V and 0 bases at J; junction bases unmatched: 1. The CDR3 nucleotides are TGTGCCAGCAGCTCGACAGGGAGCACAGATACGCAGTATTTT. Translating gives CASSSTGSTDTQYF.

The V gene is TRBV7-9, the J gene TRBJ2-1; maybe TRBD2 (5 bases). The CDR3 is 16 residues long. The V end lost 5 bases, the J end lost 9 bases, and 23 bases lay between the germline ends. CDR1 SEHNR and CDR2 FQNEAQ come from the germline V gene (reference sequence). CDR3 nucleotides: TGTGCCAGCAGCCCTGGAGTTTTCGGGGTTGGAAGTGAGCAGTTCTTC. This sequence encodes CASSPGVFGVGSEQFF.

The CDR3 DNA follows: TGTGCCGGACAACTATCTAGCGGGGTCAAGACCCAGTACTTC. It translates to CAGQLSSGVKTQYF. This chain connects TRBV30 to TRBJ2-5; the match to TRBD2 covers 9 bases. The CDR3 contains 14 residues. Losses at the gene ends were 8 bases for V and 6 bases for J; bases not matched to a gene: 13. The germline V gene has CDR1 GTSNPN and CDR2 SVGIG (reference sequence).

The chain links TRBV2 to TRBJ1-5, with TRBD1 as a possible D gene (5 bases). Trimming took off 5 bases at V and 7 bases at J, with 9 bases between the two ends. Germline V gives CDR1 SNHLY, CDR2 FYNNEI. CDR3 length: 12 amino acids. As DNA, the CDR3 is TGTGCCAGCAGTAAGGGGTGGCAGCCCCAGCATTTT. Encoded protein: CASSKGWQPQHF.

CDR3 sequence reads: CASSMQGFTEAFF. The CDR3 coding sequence is TGTGCCAGTAGTATGCAGGGGTTCACTGAAGCTTTCTTT. V and J are TRBV19 and TRBJ1-1, with D possibly matching TRBD1 (6 bases). Germline lookup yields CDR1 LNHDA and CDR2 SQIVND (reference sequence). The CDR3 loop spans 13 amino acids. The V end was cut by 3 bases, the J end by 4 bases, with 9 bases between. Full variable domain (outside the CDR3, taken from reference TRBV19 and TRBJ1-1): DGGITQSPKYLFRKEGQNVTLSCEQNLNHDAMYWYRQDPGQGLRLIYYSQIVNDFQKGDIAEGYSVSREKKESFPLTVTSAQKNPTAFYLCASSMQGFTEAFFGQGTRLTVV.

This sequence joins TRBV28 and TRBJ1-1; D uncertain. Trimming cost V 1 base and J 0 bases, with 9 bases left between them. CDR1 and CDR2 (germline): MDHEN, SYDVKM. The length of the CDR3 is 15 residues. The DNA of the CDR3 is TGTGCCAGCAGTTTATTTTCAGGCTTGAACACTGAAGCTTTCTTT. It translates to CASSLFSGLNTEAFF.

The chain combines TRBV28 with TRBJ1-1, with a weak D call TRBD1 (6 bases). CDR3 length: 15 amino acids. V was shortened by 7 bases and J by 4 bases, with 19 bases between the two germline ends. The germline V gene has CDR1 MDHEN and CDR2 SYDVKM. CDR3 protein: CASNREPTLGTEAFF. The CDR3, as DNA: TGTGCCAGCAACAGGGAGCCAACCTTGGGCACTGAAGCTTTCTTT.

This chain connects TRBV9 to TRBJ2-1, with TRBD2 matching over 9 bases. Per germline, CDR1 SGDLS and CDR2 YYNGEE. CDR3 size: 13 residues. V shed 4 bases and J 9 bases; nucleotides not matched to a gene: 5. The DNA of the CDR3 is TGTGCCAGCAGCTTTAGCGGGGGAGGTGAGCAGTTCTTC. Its translation: CASSFSGGGEQFF.

The rearrangement uses TRBV6-1 and TRBJ2-7; D remains ambiguous. V was clipped by 3 bases and J by 4 bases, with 4 bases between them. In germline, CDR1 is MNHNS, CDR2 SASEGT. The CDR3 loop spans 11 amino acids. The CDR3 DNA follows: TGTGCCAGCAGTGAGTTATACGAGCAGTACTTC. Its translation is CASSELYEQYF.

This clone was detected only a few times. The CDR3 coding sequence is TGTGCCAGCAGCTTAGACTCAGGGTTCAATCAGCCCCAGCATTTT. It yields the protein CASSLDSGFNQPQHF. This chain connects TRBV7-2 to TRBJ1-5; D perhaps matches TRBD1 (5 bases). This CDR3 comprises 15 residues. The germline V and J ends were trimmed by 1 base and 3 bases, with 10 bases remaining between them. Germline CDR1 and CDR2: SGHTA and FQGNSA.

The chain combines TRBV29-1 with TRBJ2-3; possibly TRBD1 for D (7 bases). The CDR3 covers 14 residues. In germline, CDR1 is SQVTM, CDR2 ANQGSEA. Between the trimmed V and J ends, which lost 3 bases and 3 bases, there was a span of 13 bases. The CDR3 reads CSVEEAGGTDTQYF. Written as DNA, the CDR3 is TGCAGCGTTGAGGAGGCAGGGGGGACAGATACGCAGTATTTT.

This chain connects TRBV4-3 to TRBJ2-1; 10 nucleotides align to TRBD2. Trimming removed 2 bases from V and 5 bases from J; junction bases left unmatched: 3. The germline V gene has CDR1 LGHNA and CDR2 YSLEER. This CDR3 is 15 amino acids long. As DNA, the CDR3 is TGCGCCAGCAGCCAAAAGACTAGCGGGCACAATGAGCAGTTCTTC. This sequence encodes CASSQKTSGHNEQFF.

V is TRBV19 and J is TRBJ1-1; 8 nucleotides align to TRBD1. The CDR3 is made up of 14 amino acids. V lost 7 bases and J lost 5; bases outside the gene matches: 9. Germline values: CDR1 LNHDA, CDR2 SQIVND (reference sequence). The CDR3 loop is CASTADRVRTEAFF. The CDR3 coding sequence is TGTGCCAGTACTGCGGACAGGGTGCGGACTGAAGCTTTCTTT.

The J gene is TRBJ2-1, the V gene TRBV3-1 (or the pseudogene TRBV3-2); D is perhaps TRBD2 (5 bases). The germline V gene has CDR1 LGHDT and CDR2 YNNKEL (reference sequence). Trimming took 1 base from V and 0 from J, leaving 13 bases between them. CDR3 length equals 17 residues. This chain's CDR3 is CASSQGVSASSYNEQFF. As DNA, the CDR3 is TGTGCCAGCAGCCAAGGGGTTAGCGCCTCCTCCTACAATGAGCAGTTCTTC.

This chain links TRBV2 with TRBJ2-3; tentative D call: TRBD1 (6 bases). V was pared by 5 bases and J by 2 bases, with 11 bases between. Germline V gene sequence: CDR1 SNHLY, CDR2 FYNNEI. The CDR3 consists of 14 residues. In DNA form, the CDR3 reads TGTGCCAGCAGTACCGGGACAAACACAGATACGCAGTATTTT. This encodes CASSTGTNTDTQYF.

The gene calls are TRBV19 and TRBJ2-2; TRBD1 aligns across 9 bases. V gave up 6 bases and J gave up 6 bases; unmatched junction bases: 5. CDR3 length: 14 amino acids. Germline assignment: CDR1 LNHDA and CDR2 SQIVND (reference sequence). For the CDR3, the DNA is TGTGCCAGTAGGCTGACAGGGGGATCCGGGGAGCTGTTTTTT. Its protein is CASRLTGGSGELFF.

This chain links TRBV7-2 with TRBJ2-5, with D perhaps matching TRBD1 (7 bases). Trimming left V 7 bases short and J 4 bases short, with 10 bases between. Germline V gives CDR1 SGHTA, CDR2 FQGNSA. This CDR3 has 12 residues. Here the CDR3 reads CASTGGGETQYF. In DNA, the CDR3 is TGTGCCAGCACAGGGGGAGGAGAGACCCAGTACTTC. The variable domain in full, completed from reference TRBV7-2 and TRBJ2-5, reads GAGVSQSPSNKVTEKGKDVELRCDPISGHTALYWYRQSLGQGLEFLIYFQGNSAPDKSGLPSDRFSAERTGGSVSTLTIQRTQQEDSAVYLCASTGGGETQYFGPGTRLLVL.

The genes are TRBV11-2 and TRBJ2-3, with 9 bases fitting TRBD1. The trim removed 5 bases at V and 1 base at J, leaving 1 base unmatched. The CDR3 has 14 residues. Per the germline V gene, CDR1 is SGHAT and CDR2 is FQNNGV. This CDR3 reads CASSRDRGTDTQYF. Here the CDR3 DNA reads TGTGCCAGCAGCCGGGACAGGGGCACAGATACGCAGTATTTT.

The chain uses TRBV11-3 and TRBJ1-1; 8 bases map to TRBD1. The CDR3 runs to 15 residues. The V segment lost 0 bases and the J segment 4 bases; nucleotides outside the gene matches: 4. Germline CDR1 reads SGHNT; CDR2 reads YENEEA. This CDR3 is CASSLEAGGGTEAFF. For the CDR3, the DNA is TGTGCCAGCAGCTTAGAGGCAGGGGGCGGCACTGAAGCTTTCTTT.

This rearrangement joins TRBV29-1 to TRBJ2-1; D gene ambiguous. CDR1 is SQVTM, CDR2 ANQGSEA, per germline. Between the trimmed V and J ends, which lost 4 bases and 0 bases, there was a span of 7 bases. This CDR3 comprises 13 residues. CDR3 coding DNA: TGCAGCGTTGCCACTGGCTCCTACAATGAGCAGTTCTTC. This encodes CSVATGSYNEQFF.

The chain combines TRBV9 with TRBJ1-1; D is unclear. The germline CDR1 and CDR2 sequences are SGDLS and YYNGEE. Trimming stripped 0 bases from V and 0 bases from J, with 9 bases between. The CDR3 is 15 amino acids. CDR3 residues: CASSVVAGMNTEAFF. The CDR3 region has the DNA TGTGCCAGCAGCGTAGTTGCCGGGATGAACACTGAAGCTTTCTTT.

V and J are TRBV29-1 and TRBJ1-3, with a possible D match to TRBD1 (6 bases). Germline lookup yields CDR1 SQVTM and CDR2 ANQGSEA. Trimming cost V 1 base and J 1 base, with 8 bases left between them. The CDR3 extends over 14 amino acids. The CDR3 spells CSVEGGPSGNTIYF. Here the CDR3 DNA reads TGCAGCGTTGAAGGGGGGCCGTCTGGAAACACCATATATTTT.